One and the same sample provided the 4 T cell receptor beta chains below, sequenced in a study of CD8+ T cells in alopecia areata. After isolation, RNA underwent reverse transcription to generate cDNA as the sequencing template. The assay was immunoSEQ multiplex PCR, and TCRdb's table has in-frame clones only and misses some. Of about 200,000 clones in the sample, 30% to 40% were seen once. Specified treatment: oral pan-JAK inhibitor, 5-10 mg twice daily. This specimen was CD4+ T cells sorted from blood, taken at approximately week 34, from a patient treated with tofacitinib. All receptors come from a human donor with alopecia areata.

CDR3 sequence reads: CASRSVGQPNYGYTF. The CDR3 DNA sequence: TGCGCCAGCAGGTCAGTCGGACAGCCGAACTATGGCTACACCTTC. The chain employs TRBV4-1 and TRBJ1-2; possible D gene TRBD1, 6 bases. V lost 6 bases and J lost 2, with 16 bases in between. The CDR3 loop spans 15 amino acids. Germline V gene lookup returns CDR1 MGHRA and CDR2 YSYEKL.

The chain links TRBV6-5 to TRBJ2-7; D might be TRBD1 or TRBD2, each matching 5 bases. Germline CDR1 and CDR2: MNHEY and SVGAGI. Trimming took 0 bases from V and 0 from J, leaving 6 bases between them. This CDR3 is built from 14 residues. The CDR3 reads CASSYSGGSYEQYF. In DNA, the CDR3 is TGTGCCAGCAGTTACTCTGGGGGCTCCTACGAGCAGTACTTC.

The gene calls are TRBV6-5 and TRBJ1-5; D is unresolved. This CDR3 comprises 13 residues. The ends were cut back, 5 bases at V and 1 base at J, with 6 bases in the middle. Germline loops: CDR1 MNHEY, CDR2 SVGAGI. The CDR3: CASSGNSNQPQHF. CDR3 bases: TGTGCCAGCAGTGGAAACAGCAATCAGCCCCAGCATTTT.

The CDR3 spells CSVVNPGQGLTEAFF. As DNA, the CDR3 is TGCAGCGTTGTTAACCCGGGACAGGGGTTAACTGAAGCTTTCTTT. The rearrangement joins TRBV29-1 to TRBJ1-1; TRBD1 agrees at 10 bases. Germline CDR1 and CDR2: SQVTM and ANQGSEA. This CDR3 has 15 residues. J was trimmed by 5 bases and V by 4 bases; bases with no gene match: 10.